These 22 T cell receptor beta chains originate from one sample sequenced in a study of blood T cell repertoires in COVID-19. Only in-frame clones appear in the TCRdb table, and some are missing; sequencing was by immunoSEQ multiplex PCR. Of some 220,000 clones in the sample, 70% to 90% were seen once. The sample was peripheral blood. These receptor sequences come from a man between 50 and 59 years old who had recovered from COVID-19.

The chain carries TRBV11-2 and TRBJ2-6, with D possibly being TRBD2 (7 bases). This CDR3 spans 16 amino acids. CDR1 is SGHAT and CDR2 is FQNNGV in the germline V gene. Trimming stripped 3 bases from V and 2 bases from J, with 11 bases between. The CDR3 bases are TGTGCCAGCAGCTTGAGGGGGGGAACTGGGGCCAACGTCCTGACTTTC. It codes for CASSLRGGTGANVLTF.

The V gene is TRBV28, the J gene TRBJ1-1; weak D call: TRBD1 (6 bases). The CDR3 runs 14 residues. Germline assignment: CDR1 MDHEN and CDR2 SYDVKM. Between the trimmed V and J ends, which lost 10 bases and 3 bases, there was a span of 18 bases. CDR3 nucleotide sequence: TGTGCCACCACGGGGGGGGGCTTTTACACTGAAGCTTTCTTT. Translation gives CATTGGGFYTEAFF.

This chain connects TRBV25-1 to TRBJ2-7; 10 bases map to TRBD1. Germline V lookup: CDR1 MGHDK, CDR2 SYGVNS. V shed 8 bases, J shed 4 bases, and the junction held 5 bases outside the gene matches. CDR3 size: 13 residues. CDR3 amino acids: CASSGQGKYEQYF. The DNA of the CDR3 is TGTGCCAGCTCGGGACAGGGGAAGTACGAGCAGTACTTC.

The rearrangement joins TRBV2 to TRBJ1-2; the D gene is possibly TRBD1 (6 bases). Trimming took 7 bases from V and 4 from J, leaving 16 bases between them. CDR3 size: 14 residues. The germline CDR1 and CDR2 sequences are SNHLY and FYNNEI. The CDR3 loop is CASTTGLASYGYTF. In nucleotides, the CDR3 is TGTGCCAGCACTACAGGGTTGGCTTCCTATGGCTACACCTTC. The full variable domain, completed using reference TRBV2 and TRBJ1-2, is EPEVTQTPSHQVTQMGQEVILRCVPISNHLYFYWYRQILGQKVEFLVSFYNNEISEKSEIFDDQFSVERPDGSNFTLKIRSTKLEDSAMYFCASTTGLASYGYTFGSGTRLTVV.

The chain uses TRBV28 and TRBJ1-2; TRBD1 matches 7 bases. J was trimmed by 0 bases and V by 4 bases; bases with no gene match: 5. Germline loops: CDR1 MDHEN, CDR2 SYDVKM. The CDR3 consists of 15 residues. The CDR3 protein is CASSSRGTANYGYTF. The CDR3 DNA follows: TGTGCCAGCAGTTCCCGAGGGACAGCTAACTATGGCTACACCTTC.

The rearrangement links TRBV30 to TRBJ1-5; D perhaps matches TRBD1 (5 bases). CDR1 and CDR2 (germline): GTSNPN, SVGIG (reference sequence). Trimming shortened V by 0 bases and J by 6 bases, and 9 bases separated the two germline ends. The CDR3 runs to 13 residues. The CDR3 loop is CAWSVVRGQPQHF. CDR3 sequence (DNA): TGTGCCTGGAGTGTTGTTAGGGGTCAGCCCCAGCATTTT.

The rearrangement links TRBV6-2 or TRBV6-3 to TRBJ2-7, with 7 positions matching TRBD1. CDR3 length: 13 residues. After removal of 2 bases from V and 3 bases from J, the junction contained 1 base not matched to a gene. Germline V gene sequence: CDR1 MNHEY, CDR2 SVGEGT. CDR3 in DNA: TGTGCCAGCAGTTACGCAGGGGGCTACGAGCAGTACTTC. This translates into CASSYAGGYEQYF.

The rearrangement uses TRBV7-2 and TRBJ1-3; D is undetermined. Trimming took 5 bases from V and 0 from J, leaving 11 bases between them. The germline V gene has CDR1 SGHTA and CDR2 FQGNSA. This CDR3 contains 15 residues. CDR3 coding DNA: TGTGCCAGCAGCACGAGGGCAATCTCTGGAAACACCATATATTTT. Translating gives CASSTRAISGNTIYF.

The J gene is TRBJ1-1, the V gene TRBV10-1; no clear D. CDR3 length: 13 amino acids. Germline values: CDR1 WNHNN, CDR2 SYGVQD (reference sequence). V was shortened by 3 bases and J by 2 bases, with 7 bases between the two germline ends. The CDR3 region has the DNA TGCGCCAGCAGTGACACCAGTAACACTGAAGCTTTCTTT. This sequence encodes CASSDTSNTEAFF.

The chain links TRBV5-1 to TRBJ2-2; a possible D gene is TRBD2 (7 bases). Looked up from germline, CDR1 is SGHRS and CDR2 is YFSETQ. V was trimmed by 2 bases and J by 5 bases, leaving 13 bases between them. This CDR3 contains 15 residues. Here the CDR3 DNA reads TGCGCCAGCAGCTTTTACAGGGAGGGTACCGGGGAGCTGTTTTTT. Translation gives CASSFYREGTGELFF.

This clone was picked up a small number of times. This chain joins TRBV28 and TRBJ2-7; TRBD1 matches at 10 bases. Germline CDR1 and CDR2: MDHEN and SYDVKM. The CDR3 is 15 residues long. The ends lost 4 bases at V and 9 bases at J; junction bases unmatched: 12. The CDR3 here is CASSSAGTGAKGQYF. Written as DNA, the CDR3 is TGTGCCAGCAGTTCCGCCGGGACAGGGGCCAAAGGGCAGTACTTC.

This chain links TRBV4-1 with TRBJ2-1; D gene uncertain. V dropped 1 base and J dropped 9 bases, with 10 bases sitting between them. There are 13 residues in the CDR3. Germline CDR1 MGHRA, CDR2 YSYEKL. DNA for the CDR3: TGCGCCAGCAGCCAAGGAGATCGCCTTGAGCAGTTCTTC. It codes for CASSQGDRLEQFF.

This chain joins TRBV7-2 and TRBJ2-7; TRBD1 is a possible D gene (6 bases). This CDR3 region has 13 residues. Looked up from germline, CDR1 is SGHTA and CDR2 is FQGNSA. Trimming removed 5 bases from V and 4 bases from J, with 12 bases in between. The CDR3 DNA reads as TGTGCCAGCAGCAGACAGGAGATTTACGAGCAGTACTTC. This encodes CASSRQEIYEQYF.

The chain joins TRBV3-1 (or the pseudogene TRBV3-2) to TRBJ1-5, with D perhaps matching TRBD1 (5 bases). V gave up 3 bases and J gave up 9 bases, with 12 bases separating them. This CDR3 has 13 residues. CDR1 is LGHDT, CDR2 YNNKEL, per germline (reference sequence). The CDR3 coding sequence is TGTGCCAGCAGCCAGGGGGGGGGTTCGCCCCAGCATTTT. Its protein product is CASSQGGGSPQHF.

This chain connects TRBV5-1 to TRBJ2-3; possible D gene TRBD1, 6 bases. Germline V gene data show CDR1 as SGHRS and CDR2 as YFSETQ. The CDR3 runs 16 residues. V gave up 4 bases and J gave up 0 bases, with 15 bases separating them. CDR3 coding DNA: TGCGCCAGCAGCCGCTTAGGACAGACTAGCACAGATACGCAGTATTTT. Its translation is CASSRLGQTSTDTQYF.

The chain carries TRBV7-6 and TRBJ2-1, with D perhaps matching TRBD2 (5 bases). Germline CDR1 SGHVS, CDR2 FNYEAQ. V lost 4 bases, J lost 9 bases, and 16 bases lay in between. The CDR3 totals 14 residues. In DNA form, the CDR3 reads TGTGCCAGCAGCTCAGGAGGACTTCTTGGTGAGCAGTTCTTC. Translating gives CASSSGGLLGEQFF.

This clone was recorded once. This CDR3 is also generated by other DNA sequences in the sample. The chain is built from TRBV6-5 and TRBJ1-1; D gene uncertain. Germline V gene lookup returns CDR1 MNHEY and CDR2 SVGAGI. Deletions cut 6 bases from V and 2 bases from J, with 10 bases between. This CDR3 spans 13 amino acids. For the CDR3, the DNA is TGTGCCAGCAGCAGGACGGGAAACACTGAAGCTTTCTTT. It specifies CASSRTGNTEAFF.

V is TRBV6-2 or TRBV6-3 and J is TRBJ2-3; 7 positions agree with TRBD1. The CDR3 has 13 residues. Germline values: CDR1 MNHEY, CDR2 SVGEGT. V dropped 5 bases and J dropped 3; count of bases not matched to a gene: 2. For the CDR3, the DNA is TGTGCCAGCAGTAGGGACAGAACAGATACGCAGTATTTT. Translating it yields CASSRDRTDTQYF.

The chain is built from TRBV5-1 and TRBJ2-1, with D maybe TRBD2 (5 bases). The V end was cut by 2 bases, the J end by 7 bases, with 16 bases between. CDR1 and CDR2 from the germline V gene are SGHRS and YFSETQ. This CDR3 spans 15 amino acids. CDR3 nucleotides: TGCGCCAGCAGCTTAACGGCCTCCACGGGGAATGAGCAGTTCTTC. This codes for CASSLTASTGNEQFF.

The chain has TRBV27 and TRBJ1-1; 8 bases line up with TRBD1. After removal of 6 bases from V and 4 bases from J, the junction contained 22 bases not matched to a gene. Germline V lookup: CDR1 MNHEY, CDR2 SMNVEV (reference sequence). The CDR3 totals 19 residues. The chain's CDR3 is CASSLRQGRKLLGSTEAFF. The CDR3 DNA follows: TGTGCCAGCAGCCTCCGACAGGGGCGGAAATTGTTGGGGAGCACTGAAGCTTTCTTT.

This CDR3 is CASSQVYRDTQYF. In DNA form, the CDR3 reads TGTGCCAGCAGCCAAGTATATAGAGATACGCAGTATTTT. The chain has TRBV3-1 (or the pseudogene TRBV3-2) and TRBJ2-3; no clear D gene. Germline CDR1 and CDR2: LGHDT and YNNKEL (reference sequence). V was pared by 1 base and J by 5 bases, with 7 bases between. CDR3 length: 13 residues.

CDR3 nucleotides: TGTGCCAGCAGTTCTCCCGCGGGAGGGCCTCGGGAGACCCAGTACTTC. This translates into CASSSPAGGPRETQYF. The genes are TRBV28 and TRBJ2-5; 9 nucleotides align to TRBD2. Germline V CDR1 and CDR2: MDHEN, SYDVKM. Losses at the gene ends were 4 bases for V and 5 bases for J; bases not matched to a gene: 11. The CDR3 length is 16 residues.